Listed here is a single TCR beta chain. This specimen belongs to a study of shared T cell receptors in the human thymus. V trimming: 5 bases; J trimming: 2 bases; junction bases outside the gene matches: 4. The germline gives CDR1 MNHEY, CDR2 SVGAGI. CDR3 length equals 14 residues. Repertoires were generated with immunoSEQ multiplex PCR, while TCRdb's copy carries only in-frame clones and drops some. This sample yields roughly 710,000 clones, of which 80% to 90% are seen a single time; 0.0095% to 0.011% belongs to the top ten. These same data were also listed under a study on human thymus T cells.

The chain is built from TRBV6-5 and TRBJ1-1, with 8 bases lining up with TRBD1. The sequencing input was thymocytes. The clonotype was recovered from a girl under three years old with a congenital heart defect. The CDR3, as DNA: TGTGCCAGCAGTGAAGGACAGGGAAACACTGAAGCTTTCTTT. Translating it yields CASSEGQGNTEAFF.